This T cell receptor beta chain was sequenced in a study of blood T cell repertoires in COVID-19. Study in general: Samples came from the United States, Italy and Spain, spanning acute and convalescent COVID-19. PBMCs, B-cell-depleted T cells, or T cells were the source of the cDNA or gDNA that made up the material.

The authors' processing: By means of reference gene primer amplification, nucleated cell counts were estimated. TCRdb's table, derived via immunoSEQ multiplex PCR, lists solely in-frame clones and lacks some. V and J calls plus clone size are reproduced from that table; the DNA served to infer D and trimming. Counted here are about 130,000 clones, over 80% occurring once; the ten biggest clones make up roughly 9%. The CDR3 sequence is 14 residues long. V gave up 2 bases and J gave up 2 bases, with 9 bases separating them. Germline CDR1 and CDR2: MNHEY and SVGEGT. Sequencing was carried out using peripheral blood. The TCR sequence derives from a middle-aged man with active or convalescent COVID-19. This sequence joins TRBV6-2 or TRBV6-3 and TRBJ2-5; D may be TRBD2 (5 bases). CDR3 in amino acids: CASSYGWTQETQYF. CDR3 bases: TGTGCCAGCAGTTACGGGTGGACTCAAGAGACCCAGTACTTC.